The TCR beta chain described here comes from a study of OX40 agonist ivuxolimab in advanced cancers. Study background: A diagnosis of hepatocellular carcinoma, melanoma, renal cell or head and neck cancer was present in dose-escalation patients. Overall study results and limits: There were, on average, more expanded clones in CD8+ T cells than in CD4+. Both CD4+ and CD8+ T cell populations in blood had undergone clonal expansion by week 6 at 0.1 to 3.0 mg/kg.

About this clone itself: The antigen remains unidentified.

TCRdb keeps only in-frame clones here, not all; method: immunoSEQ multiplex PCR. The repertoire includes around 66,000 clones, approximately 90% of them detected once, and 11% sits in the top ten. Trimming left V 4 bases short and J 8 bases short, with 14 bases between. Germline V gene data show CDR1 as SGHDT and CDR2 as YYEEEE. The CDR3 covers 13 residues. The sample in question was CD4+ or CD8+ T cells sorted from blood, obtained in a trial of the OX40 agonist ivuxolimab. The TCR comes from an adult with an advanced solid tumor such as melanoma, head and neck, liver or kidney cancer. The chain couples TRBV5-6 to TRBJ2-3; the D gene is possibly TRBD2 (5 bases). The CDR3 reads CASSLSLRGTQYF. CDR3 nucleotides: TGTGCCAGCAGCCTCAGCCTACGGGGTACGCAGTATTTT.